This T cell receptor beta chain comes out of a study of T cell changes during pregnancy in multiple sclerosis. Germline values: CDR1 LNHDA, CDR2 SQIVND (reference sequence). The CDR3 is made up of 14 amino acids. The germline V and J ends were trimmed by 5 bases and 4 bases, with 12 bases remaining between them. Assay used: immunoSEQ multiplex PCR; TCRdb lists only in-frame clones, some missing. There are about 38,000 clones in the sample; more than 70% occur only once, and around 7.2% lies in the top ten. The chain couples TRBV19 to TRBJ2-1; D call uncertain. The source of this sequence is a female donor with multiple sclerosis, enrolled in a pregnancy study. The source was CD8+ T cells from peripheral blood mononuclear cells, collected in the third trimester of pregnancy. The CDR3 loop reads CASSSPRLYNEQFF. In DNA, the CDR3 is TGTGCCAGTAGTTCGCCCCGGTTGTACAATGAGCAGTTCTTC.